Listed below are T cell receptor beta chains from one sample, sequenced in a study of cytomegalovirus exposure and HLA in healthy donors. Profiled with immunoSEQ multiplex PCR; TCRdb holds only in-frame clones, not every one. In the table there are about 130,000 clones, roughly two thirds of which are singletons. Material for sequencing was PBMCs. Source of these receptors: a man aged 30 to 39 in good health and CMV-seropositive. Each CDR3 is given with its conserved first and last residue. Fields, in order: D gene, V gene, clone size, J gene, CDR3 protein, CDR3 DNA. The D gene is left open where the match is weak. Clone size appears in some rows only: once, few, many, or a class for an expanded clone.

TRBD1	TRBV2	few	TRBJ1-2	CASRPGQGAPGYTF	TGTGCCAGCAGACCGGGACAGGGGGCGCCTGGCTACACCTTC
TRBD1	TRBV28	few	TRBJ2-7	CASRPPQGMNYEQYF	TGTGCCAGCAGACCCCCACAGGGGATGAACTACGAGCAGTACTTC
-	TRBV5-4	-	TRBJ2-7	CASSLDPGFYEQYF	TGTGCCAGCAGCTTGGATCCAGGTTTCTACGAGCAGTACTTC
TRBD1	TRBV5-1	once	TRBJ1-2	CASSTGQGYYGYTF	TGCGCCAGCAGCACGGGACAGGGCTACTATGGCTACACCTTC
-	TRBV19	-	TRBJ2-5	CASSRGGVIEETQYF	TGTGCCAGTAGTAGAGGGGGGGTAATAGAAGAGACCCAGTACTTC
-	TRBV28	few	TRBJ2-7	CASSSPFYEQYF	TGTGCCAGCAGCTCCCCTTTCTACGAGCAGTACTTC
TRBD1	TRBV5-1	-	TRBJ2-1	CASSSRPEGTGDYNEQFF	TGCGCCAGCAGCTCGCGCCCAGAGGGGACAGGGGATTACAATGAGCAGTTCTTC
TRBD2	TRBV4-1	-	TRBJ2-1	CASSQGGLAGVYNEQFF	TGCGCCAGCAGCCAAGGGGGTCTAGCGGGAGTTTACAATGAGCAGTTCTTC
TRBD2	TRBV2	-	TRBJ2-1	CASSSSGTSGLYNEQFF	TGTGCCAGCAGCTCTTCTGGGACTAGCGGGCTTTACAATGAGCAGTTCTTC
TRBD1	TRBV18	-	TRBJ1-4	CASSPGQGFLNEKLFF	TGTGCCAGCTCACCAGGACAGGGGTTTCTGAATGAAAAACTGTTTTTT